This T cell receptor beta chain was found in a study of T cell repertoires and Cas9 in healthy adults. Turning to the study itself: SpCas9-reactive CD4 and CD8 T cells were characterized for potency, cytotoxicity and lineage.

Per germline, CDR1 SGHRS and CDR2 YFSETQ. This CDR3 has 16 amino acids. V lost 1 base and J lost 6; bases outside the gene matches: 9. Turning to this clone: Antigen: not known.

Study results and limitations: SpCas9-reactive effector T cells were reportedly restrained in vitro by SpCas9-reactive regulatory T cells.

The protocol was immunoSEQ multiplex PCR, while the TCRdb copy is restricted to in-frame clones and leaves out a portion. The sample gives about 15,000 clones, around 90% of which show up once; roughly 2% is in the top ten. This TCR derives from a human donor in good health. Sequenced input: Tregs (CD4+, CD25+, CD127-, CD137-, CD154-) from PBMCs; culture status not recorded. The V call is TRBV5-1, the J call TRBJ1-2; 10 bases are a match to TRBD1. CDR3 sequence reads: CASSLRVGQGDHGYTF. CDR3 nucleotide sequence: TGCGCCAGCAGCTTGCGGGTCGGACAGGGGGATCATGGCTACACCTTC.